This TCR beta chain was sequenced for a study of T cell repertoires in cytomegalovirus infection. In the study overall: As its CMV epitopes, the study selected recently identified HLA-C-restricted and well-studied HLA-B-restricted targets. Carrying CMV and the relevant HLA type showed in public TCR beta signatures.

Concerning this clonotype: Antigen unknown. One end of the junction varies from germline; a read error may be responsible.

Overall study findings and caveats: Summed public TCR beta family frequency identified CMV carriers bearing the relevant HLA. HLA-C-restricted CMV-specific TCR beta clonotypes were dominant in the ex vivo response.

TCRdb re-derived calls from the reads in MiXCR, one entry per CDR3 protein. The table has roughly 920,000 distinct CDR3 sequences, around 31% seen once. The CDR3 sequence is 16 residues long. Germline V CDR1 and CDR2: MNHNY, SVGAGI (reference sequence). The chain recombines TRBV6-6 with TRBJ2-2, with TRBD2 identical over 10 bases. The sequencing here drew on cultured CD8+ T cells from PBMCs, taken from culture after CMV antigen stimulation. This clonotype was obtained from a human donor in good health (CMV status not recorded). Some clones in this sample may be carry-over from other donors' samples. The CDR3 DNA sequence: TGTGCCAGCAGTTACGGGCTAGCGGGGGTCACCGGGGAGCTGGTTTTT. Protein product: CASSYGLAGVTGELVF.